These 29 T cell receptor beta chains came from one sample sequenced in a study of a mutant IDH1 vaccine in newly diagnosed glioma. Time point given: week 47, end of study. Each vaccine dose was 300 ug of mutant IDH1 20-mer peptide, with topical imiquimod. TCRdb keeps only in-frame clones here, not all; method: immunoSEQ multiplex PCR. The repertoire holds fewer than 35,000 clones, with 80% to 85% as singletons. Their antigen targets remain unknown. Source: PBMCs, taken from a glioma patient whose treatment included an IDH1 peptide vaccine. The receptors were sampled from a man aged 25 to 45 with glioma.

The chain is built from TRBV7-6 and TRBJ1-1, with TRBD1 matching over 8 bases. V shed 5 bases, J shed 1 base, and the junction held 9 bases outside the gene matches. Per the germline V gene, CDR1 is SGHVS and CDR2 is FNYEAQ. This CDR3 is 16 amino acids long. CDR3 sequence (DNA): TGTGCCAGCAGCGTCCGGACAGGGAGGGAGAACACTGAAGCTTTCTTT. Protein: CASSVRTGRENTEAFF. Using reference TRBV7-6 and TRBJ1-1 for the parts outside the CDR3, the full variable domain is GAGVSQSPRYKVTKRGQDVALRCDPISGHVSLYWYRQALGQGPEFLTYFNYEAQQDKSGLPNDRFSAERPEGSISTLTIQRTEQRDSAMYRCASSVRTGRENTEAFFGQGTRLTVV.

The chain links TRBV6-1 to TRBJ1-2; D perhaps matches TRBD1 (5 bases). CDR1 is MNHNS, CDR2 SASEGT, per germline. V was shortened by 2 bases and J by 6 bases, with 7 bases between the two germline ends. This CDR3 comprises 12 residues. The CDR3 here is CASSESGDGYTF. The CDR3 DNA sequence: TGTGCCAGCAGTGAATCGGGGGATGGCTACACCTTC.

The chain uses TRBV6-1 and TRBJ2-7; 10 bases align to TRBD2. The CDR3 covers 16 residues. CDR1 is MNHNS, CDR2 SASEGT, per germline. V trimming: 2 bases; J trimming: 3 bases; junction bases outside the gene matches: 7. The CDR3 sequence is CASSEPPSGSYYEQYF. CDR3 in DNA: TGTGCCAGCAGTGAACCACCTAGCGGGAGTTACTACGAGCAGTACTTC.

The genes are TRBV4-1 and TRBJ2-3, with D perhaps given as TRBD1 or TRBD2 (5 bases each). Per germline, CDR1 MGHRA and CDR2 YSYEKL. V lost 4 bases to trimming and J lost 0 bases, with 14 bases between them. The CDR3 is 16 residues long. The CDR3 sequence is CASSPRDGASTDTQYF. DNA of the CDR3: TGCGCCAGCAGCCCGAGGGACGGAGCTAGCACAGATACGCAGTATTTT.

This chain uses TRBV5-1 with TRBJ2-7; 8 nucleotides align to TRBD1. In germline, CDR1 is SGHRS, CDR2 YFSETQ. V lost 1 base, J lost 0 bases, and 3 bases stayed unmatched. CDR3 length: 15 amino acids. In nucleotides, the CDR3 is TGCGCCAGCAGCTTGTTCCAGGGGGCCTCCTACGAGCAGTACTTC. Translated, it gives CASSLFQGASYEQYF.

Here the CDR3 reads CASLGGTGSYEQYF. DNA for the CDR3: TGTGCCAGTTTGGGGGGGACAGGGTCATACGAGCAGTACTTC. This chain joins TRBV6-1 and TRBJ2-7; 9 nucleotides match TRBD1. The CDR3 has 14 residues. Losses at the gene ends were 9 bases for V and 4 bases for J; bases not matched to a gene: 10. Germline V gene sequence: CDR1 MNHNS, CDR2 SASEGT.

The V and J genes are TRBV2 and TRBJ1-2; 11 positions agree with TRBD1. With V trimmed by 6 bases and J by 6 bases, 12 bases remained unmatched. The germline gives CDR1 SNHLY, CDR2 FYNNEI. This CDR3 spans 16 amino acids. The CDR3 DNA sequence: TGTGCCAGCAGCTCGTTACGGACAGGGGGCATGAATGGCTACACCTTC. This encodes CASSSLRTGGMNGYTF.

V is TRBV4-1 and J is TRBJ1-6, with 10 nucleotides matching TRBD1. The CDR3 has 16 amino acids. Per germline, CDR1 MGHRA and CDR2 YSYEKL. V shed 1 base and J 10 bases; nucleotides not matched to a gene: 7. The CDR3 loop reads CASSQVRDRGWSPLHF. CDR3 in DNA: TGCGCCAGCAGCCAAGTCCGGGACAGGGGTTGGTCACCCCTCCACTTT.

The chain recombines TRBV6-5 with TRBJ1-2, with a possible D match to TRBD1 (6 bases). CDR3 size: 14 residues. V was clipped by 6 bases and J by 4 bases, with 15 bases between them. Germline V gives CDR1 MNHEY, CDR2 SVGAGI. In DNA form, the CDR3 reads TGTGCCAGCAGAAAACTGGGACAACCCTATGGCTACACCTTC. As protein: CASRKLGQPYGYTF.

The chain employs TRBV2 and TRBJ1-1; D possibly corresponds to TRBD1 (5 bases). Germline V gene lookup returns CDR1 SNHLY and CDR2 FYNNEI. The germline V and J ends were trimmed by 6 bases and 7 bases, with 21 bases remaining between them. The CDR3 has 15 amino acids. CDR3 nucleotide sequence: TGTGCCAGCAGCCCCCGGGGGGGGATATTATATGAAGCTTTCTTT. Protein: CASSPRGGILYEAFF.

J is TRBJ1-2 and V is TRBV10-3; no definite D call. Per the germline V gene, CDR1 is ENHRY and CDR2 is SYGVKD. V was trimmed by 11 bases and J by 2 bases, leaving 12 bases between them. The CDR3 is 12 residues long. In DNA form, the CDR3 reads TGTGCCGCCTACTCTTCAAACTATGGCTACACCTTC. It yields the protein CAAYSSNYGYTF.

V is TRBV29-1 and J is TRBJ2-5; D is uncertain. The germline V gene has CDR1 SQVTM and CDR2 ANQGSEA. Trimming pared 1 base from V and 4 bases from J, leaving 10 bases between. This CDR3 comprises 13 residues. CDR3 bases: TGCAGCGTTGAAGTTACCGGTGCAGAGACCCAGTACTTC. The encoded protein is CSVEVTGAETQYF. Supplemented by reference TRBV29-1 and TRBJ2-5, the full variable domain reads SAVISQKPSRDICQRGTSLTIQCQVDSQVTMMFWYRQQPGQSLTLIATANQGSEATYESGFVIDKFPISRPNLTFSTLTVSNMSPEDSSIYLCSVEVTGAETQYFGPGTRLLVL.

This chain links TRBV6-1 with TRBJ2-7; weak D call: TRBD2 (6 bases). The CDR3 is 13 residues long. The V gene's germline CDR1 is MNHNS and CDR2 SASEGT. Trimming left V 8 bases short and J 7 bases short, with 18 bases between. The chain's CDR3 is CASEAGRGWEQYF. In DNA, the CDR3 is TGTGCCAGCGAGGCGGGCCGGGGGTGGGAGCAGTACTTC.

This clone was counted a single time. The J gene is TRBJ1-2, the V gene TRBV5-4, with D possibly being TRBD1 (5 bases). V lost 0 bases and J 4 bases, leaving 16 bases between the germline ends. The CDR3 totals 16 residues. The V gene's germline CDR1 is SGHNT and CDR2 YYREEE (reference sequence). The CDR3 DNA is TGTGCCAGCAGCTTGGCCCTGGGCAGGGAAAGCTATGGCTACACCTTC. It translates to CASSLALGRESYGYTF.

The rearrangement links TRBV30 to TRBJ1-2; D uncertain. Germline CDR1 reads GTSNPN; CDR2 reads SVGIG (reference sequence). The CDR3 covers 13 residues. Trimming left V 2 bases short and J 5 bases short, with 12 bases between. CDR3 region: CAWSFDRKYGYTF. Written as DNA, the CDR3 is TGTGCCTGGAGTTTCGATAGAAAATATGGCTACACCTTC.

The chain is built from TRBV9 and TRBJ2-1; 8 positions match TRBD2. The V and J ends lost 0 bases and 5 bases, in that order; junction bases with no gene match: 10. The germline CDR1 and CDR2 sequences are SGDLS and YYNGEE. This CDR3 has 17 residues. The CDR3 DNA follows: TGTGCCAGCAGCGTAGCTGGGACTAGGGTTTTTAACAATGAGCAGTTCTTC. The encoded protein is CASSVAGTRVFNNEQFF.

The V gene is TRBV4-1, the J gene TRBJ2-7; D not resolved. This CDR3 region has 15 residues. CDR1 and CDR2 (germline): MGHRA, YSYEKL. The germline V and J ends were trimmed by 3 bases and 3 bases, with 15 bases remaining between them. Here the CDR3 reads CASSHGEGSGYEQYF. The DNA for the CDR3 is TGCGCCAGCAGCCATGGGGAAGGGTCAGGCTACGAGCAGTACTTC.

This clone appeared once. V and J are TRBV18 and TRBJ1-2, with D hard to call. Trimming took off 2 bases at V and 2 bases at J, with 9 bases between the two ends. CDR1 is KGHSH and CDR2 is LQKENI in the germline V gene. The CDR3 has 14 residues. The CDR3 DNA follows: TGTGCCAGCTCACCAGGGGTCGGGAACTATGGCTACACCTTC. It translates to CASSPGVGNYGYTF. The variable domain in full, with the rest retrieved from reference TRBV18 and TRBJ1-2, is NAGVMQNPRHLVRRRGQEARLRCSPMKGHSHVYWYRQLPEEGLKFMVYLQKENIIDESGMPKERFSAEFPKEGPSILRIQQVVRGDSAAYFCASSPGVGNYGYTFGSGTRLTVV.

J is TRBJ2-2 and V is TRBV4-3; the D gene is possibly TRBD1 (6 bases). V was trimmed by 1 base and J by 5 bases, leaving 11 bases between them. The CDR3 is 15 amino acids. Germline CDR1 reads LGHNA; CDR2 reads YSLEER. The CDR3 sequence is CASSQAPQGTGELFF. The CDR3 DNA reads TGCGCCAGCAGCCAAGCGCCCCAGGGGACCGGGGAGCTGTTTTTT.

This chain links TRBV4-3 with TRBJ2-3; D remains unclear. V was pared by 1 base and J by 2 bases, with 10 bases between. Per germline, CDR1 LGHNA and CDR2 YSLEER. There are 15 residues in the CDR3. Written as DNA, the CDR3 is TGCGCCAGCAGCCAAGCCCTCGACATCACAGATACGCAGTATTTT. Translating gives CASSQALDITDTQYF.

The CDR3 DNA follows: TGCGCCAGCAGCTTGGACGTGAGCTCCTATAATTCACCCCTCCACTTT. Its protein is CASSLDVSSYNSPLHF. The chain links TRBV5-1 to TRBJ1-6; D is unclear. This CDR3 is built from 16 residues. Germline V gene lookup returns CDR1 SGHRS and CDR2 YFSETQ. V lost 0 bases and J lost 0, with 7 bases in between.

The chain joins TRBV5-4 to TRBJ2-1; D might be TRBD1 (6 bases). Germline CDR1 reads SGHNT; CDR2 reads YYREEE (reference sequence). CDR3 size: 12 residues. Trimming stripped 4 bases from V and 10 bases from J, with 12 bases between. The chain's CDR3 is CASSQKGGEQFF. The CDR3 bases are TGTGCCAGCAGCCAGAAAGGGGGAGAGCAGTTCTTC.

The rearrangement uses TRBV30 and TRBJ2-1; D possibly matches TRBD1 or TRBD2 (6 bases each). Deletions cut 4 bases from V and 2 bases from J, with 9 bases between. In germline, CDR1 is GTSNPN, CDR2 SVGIG (reference sequence). The length of the CDR3 is 13 residues. In DNA form, the CDR3 reads TGTGCCTGGACTAGGGGGGCCTACAATGAGCAGTTCTTC. It yields the protein CAWTRGAYNEQFF.

The chain joins TRBV2 to TRBJ1-6; 9 positions agree with TRBD1. Per germline, CDR1 SNHLY and CDR2 FYNNEI. The CDR3 contains 15 residues. V trimming: 0 bases; J trimming: 9 bases; junction bases outside the gene matches: 3. The CDR3 sequence: CASSEAGQGGSPLHF. CDR3 DNA: TGTGCCAGCAGTGAAGCGGGACAGGGAGGTTCACCCCTCCACTTT.

V usage is TRBV19 and J usage is TRBJ2-7; 10 bases match TRBD1. This CDR3 has 15 residues. Germline CDR1 LNHDA, CDR2 SQIVND (reference sequence). The trim removed 3 bases at V and 8 bases at J, leaving 10 bases unmatched. The DNA for the CDR3 is TGTGCCAGTAGTATTATCCGAGACAGGGGGCGTAAGCAGTACTTC. Protein: CASSIIRDRGRKQYF.

The chain recombines TRBV28 with TRBJ1-1; the D is unclear. The CDR3 has 11 amino acids. V was shortened by 3 bases and J by 4 bases, with 3 bases between the two germline ends. The germline gives CDR1 MDHEN, CDR2 SYDVKM. For the CDR3, the DNA is TGTGCCAGCAGTTTCGCCACTGAAGCTTTCTTT. It specifies CASSFATEAFF.

The chain links TRBV27 to TRBJ2-3; D possibly uses TRBD1 or TRBD2 (6 bases each). The V gene's germline CDR1 is MNHEY and CDR2 SMNVEV (reference sequence). The germline V and J ends were trimmed by 3 bases and 4 bases, with 14 bases remaining between them. CDR3 length: 15 amino acids. CDR3 nucleotide sequence: TGTGCCAGCAGTTTCGGGGGCAGGGCGGCAGATACGCAGTATTTT. Its translation is CASSFGGRAADTQYF.

The rearrangement joins TRBV6-1 to TRBJ2-1; 10 nucleotides match TRBD1. Germline V gene sequence: CDR1 MNHNS, CDR2 SASEGT. The trim removed 6 bases at V and 8 bases at J, leaving 10 bases unmatched. CDR3 size: 15 residues. Written as DNA, the CDR3 is TGTGCCAGCAGCGATCGGACAGGGGGGCTCCATGAGCAGTTCTTC. Its translation: CASSDRTGGLHEQFF.

The chain recombines TRBV2 with TRBJ1-4, with D possibly TRBD1 on 6 matching bases. From germline, CDR1 is SNHLY and CDR2 FYNNEI. Trimming cost V 8 bases and J 0 bases, with 16 bases left between them. The length of the CDR3 is 16 residues. The CDR3 here is CASREMGAATNEKLFF. The CDR3 DNA reads TGTGCCAGCCGGGAAATGGGGGCGGCAACTAATGAAAAACTGTTTTTT.